This T cell receptor beta chain derives from a study of control samples from healthy donors and cancer patients. The germline V gene encodes CDR1 KGHSH and CDR2 LQKENI. This CDR3 is built from 15 residues. Germline trimming cut 2 bases from V and 1 base from J; bases unmatched to any gene: 4. The table came from immunoSEQ multiplex PCR; TCRdb's copy has only in-frame clones and leaves some out. The table for this sample gives around 190,000 clones. The chain combines TRBV18 with TRBJ1-2; the match to TRBD1 covers 7 bases. The sequence was obtained from a woman in her thirties in good health. The sequencing sample was made of blood. Here the CDR3 reads CASSPRGQINYGYTF. In nucleotides, the CDR3 is TGTGCCAGCTCACCAAGGGGACAGATTAACTATGGCTACACCTTC.